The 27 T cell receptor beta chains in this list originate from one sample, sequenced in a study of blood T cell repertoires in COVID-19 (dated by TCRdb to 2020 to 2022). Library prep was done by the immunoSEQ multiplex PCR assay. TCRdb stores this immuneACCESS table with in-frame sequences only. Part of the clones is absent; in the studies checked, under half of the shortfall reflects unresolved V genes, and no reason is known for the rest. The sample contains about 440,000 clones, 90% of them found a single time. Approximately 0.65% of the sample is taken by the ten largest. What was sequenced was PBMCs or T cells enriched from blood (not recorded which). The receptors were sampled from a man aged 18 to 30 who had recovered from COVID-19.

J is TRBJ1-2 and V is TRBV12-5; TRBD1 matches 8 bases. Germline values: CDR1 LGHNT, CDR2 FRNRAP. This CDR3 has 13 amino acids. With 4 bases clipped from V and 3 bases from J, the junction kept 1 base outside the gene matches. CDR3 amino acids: CASGSDRDYGYTF. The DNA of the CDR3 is TGTGCTAGTGGTTCGGACAGGGACTATGGCTACACCTTC. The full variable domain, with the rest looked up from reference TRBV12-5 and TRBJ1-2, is DARVTQTPRHKVTEMGQEVTMRCQPILGHNTVFWYRQTMMQGLELLAYFRNRAPLDDSGMPKDRFSAEMPDATLATLKIQPSEPRDSAVYFCASGSDRDYGYTFGSGTRLTVV.

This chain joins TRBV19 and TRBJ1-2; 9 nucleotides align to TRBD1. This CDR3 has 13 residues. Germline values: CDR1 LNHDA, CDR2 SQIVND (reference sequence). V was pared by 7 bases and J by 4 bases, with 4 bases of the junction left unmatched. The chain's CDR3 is CASMGQGGYGYTF. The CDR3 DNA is TGTGCCAGTATGGGACAGGGAGGCTATGGCTACACCTTC.

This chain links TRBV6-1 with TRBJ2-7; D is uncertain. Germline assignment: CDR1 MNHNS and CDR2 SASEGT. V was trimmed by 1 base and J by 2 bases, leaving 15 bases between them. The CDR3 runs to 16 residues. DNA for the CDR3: TGTGCCAGCAGTGAAGTCGGCGGAGCATCTACCTACGAGCAGTACTTC. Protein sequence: CASSEVGGASTYEQYF.

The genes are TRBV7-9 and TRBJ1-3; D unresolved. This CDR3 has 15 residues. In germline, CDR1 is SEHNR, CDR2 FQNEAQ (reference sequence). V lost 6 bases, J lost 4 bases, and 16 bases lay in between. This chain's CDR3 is CASRAGPREGNTIYF. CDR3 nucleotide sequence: TGTGCCAGCAGGGCCGGGCCCCGGGAAGGAAACACCATATATTTT. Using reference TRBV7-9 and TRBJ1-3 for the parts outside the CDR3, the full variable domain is DTGVSQNPRHKITKRGQNVTFRCDPISEHNRLYWYRQTLGQGPEFLTYFQNEAQLEKSRLLSDRFSAERPKGSFSTLEIQRTEQGDSAMYLCASRAGPREGNTIYFGEGSWLTVV.

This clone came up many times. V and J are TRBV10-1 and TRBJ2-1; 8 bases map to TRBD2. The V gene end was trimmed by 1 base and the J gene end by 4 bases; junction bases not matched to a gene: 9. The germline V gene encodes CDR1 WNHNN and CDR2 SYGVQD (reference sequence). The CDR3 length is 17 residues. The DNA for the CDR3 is TGCGCCAGCAGTGAGTGGGTTGGGAGCGGGAGTTACAATGAGCAGTTCTTC. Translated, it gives CASSEWVGSGSYNEQFF.

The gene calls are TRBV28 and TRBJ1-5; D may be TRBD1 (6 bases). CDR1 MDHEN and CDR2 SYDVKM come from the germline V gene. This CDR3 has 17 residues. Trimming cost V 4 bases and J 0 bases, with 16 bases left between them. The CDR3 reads CASSSTGFKYSNQPQHF. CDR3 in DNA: TGTGCCAGCAGTTCCACAGGGTTCAAGTATAGCAATCAGCCCCAGCATTTT. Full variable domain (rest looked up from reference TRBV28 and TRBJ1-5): DVKVTQSSRYLVKRTGEKVFLECVQDMDHENMFWYRQDPGLGLRLIYFSYDVKMKEKGDIPEGYSVSREKKERFSLILESASTNQTSMYLCASSSTGFKYSNQPQHFGDGTRLSIL.

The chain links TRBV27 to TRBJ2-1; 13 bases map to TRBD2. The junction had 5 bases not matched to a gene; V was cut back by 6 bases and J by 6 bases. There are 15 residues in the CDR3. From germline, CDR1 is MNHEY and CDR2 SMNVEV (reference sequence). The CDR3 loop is CASRGTSGILNEQFF. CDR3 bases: TGTGCCAGCAGGGGGACTAGCGGGATTCTCAATGAGCAGTTCTTC.

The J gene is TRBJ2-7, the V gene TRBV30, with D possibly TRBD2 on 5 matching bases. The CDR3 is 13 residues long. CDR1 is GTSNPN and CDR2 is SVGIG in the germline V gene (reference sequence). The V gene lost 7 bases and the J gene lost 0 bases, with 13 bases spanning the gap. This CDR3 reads CAYITGNSYEQYF. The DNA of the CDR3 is TGTGCCTACATTACCGGGAACTCCTACGAGCAGTACTTC.

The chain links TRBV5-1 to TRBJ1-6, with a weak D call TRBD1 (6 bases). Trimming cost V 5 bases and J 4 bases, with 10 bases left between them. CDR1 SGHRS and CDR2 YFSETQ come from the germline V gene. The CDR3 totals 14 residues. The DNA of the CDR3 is TGCGCCAGCAGGTCTCAGGGGTATAATTCACCCCTCCACTTT. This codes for CASRSQGYNSPLHF.

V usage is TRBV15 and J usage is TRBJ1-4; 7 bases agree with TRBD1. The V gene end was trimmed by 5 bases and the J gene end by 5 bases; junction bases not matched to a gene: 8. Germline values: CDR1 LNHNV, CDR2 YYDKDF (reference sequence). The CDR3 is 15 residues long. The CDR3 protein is CATSPRDSVNEKLFF. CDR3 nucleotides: TGTGCCACCAGCCCCAGGGACAGCGTGAATGAAAAACTGTTTTTT.

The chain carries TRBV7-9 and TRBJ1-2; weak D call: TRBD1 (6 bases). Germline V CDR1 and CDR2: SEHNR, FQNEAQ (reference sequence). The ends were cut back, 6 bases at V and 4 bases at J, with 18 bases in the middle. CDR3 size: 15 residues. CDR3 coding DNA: TGTGCCAGCAGTCCAAGCGTACAGGGTGGCTATGGCTACACCTTC. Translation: CASSPSVQGGYGYTF.

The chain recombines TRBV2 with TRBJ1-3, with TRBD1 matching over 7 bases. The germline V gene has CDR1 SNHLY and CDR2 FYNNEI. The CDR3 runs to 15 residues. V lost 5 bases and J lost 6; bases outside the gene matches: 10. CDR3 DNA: TGTGCCAGCAGTTATGCCGGGACAGTTGCAAACACCATATATTTT. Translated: CASSYAGTVANTIYF.

CDR3 sequence reads: CASSLGAGGQNYGYTF. The CDR3 DNA follows: TGTGCCAGCAGTTTGGGGGCAGGGGGCCAAAACTATGGCTACACCTTC. The V gene is TRBV27, the J gene TRBJ1-2; TRBD1 matches at 8 bases. Losses at the gene ends were 3 bases for V and 2 bases for J; bases not matched to a gene: 8. Germline V gene lookup returns CDR1 MNHEY and CDR2 SMNVEV (reference sequence). The CDR3 contains 16 residues.

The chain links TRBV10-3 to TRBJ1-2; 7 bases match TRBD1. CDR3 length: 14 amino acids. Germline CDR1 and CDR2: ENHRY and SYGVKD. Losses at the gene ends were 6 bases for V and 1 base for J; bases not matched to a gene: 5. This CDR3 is CAIRRQGLNYGYTF. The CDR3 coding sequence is TGTGCCATCAGACGACAGGGCCTTAACTATGGCTACACCTTC.

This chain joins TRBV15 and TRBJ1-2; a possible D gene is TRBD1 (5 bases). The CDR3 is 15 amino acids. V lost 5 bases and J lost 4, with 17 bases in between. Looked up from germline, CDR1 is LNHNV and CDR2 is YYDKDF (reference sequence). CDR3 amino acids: CATSSPGGGIYGYTF. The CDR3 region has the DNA TGTGCCACCAGCTCCCCGGGGGGAGGAATCTATGGCTACACCTTC.

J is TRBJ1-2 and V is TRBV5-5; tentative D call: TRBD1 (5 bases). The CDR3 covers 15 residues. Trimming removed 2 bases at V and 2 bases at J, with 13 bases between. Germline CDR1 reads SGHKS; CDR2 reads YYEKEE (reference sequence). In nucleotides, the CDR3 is TGTGCCAGCAGCTTCCCCGGGAGGGGAAACTATGGCTACACCTTC. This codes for CASSFPGRGNYGYTF. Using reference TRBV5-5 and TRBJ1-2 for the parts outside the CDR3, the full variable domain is DAGVTQSPTHLIKTRGQQVTLRCSPISGHKSVSWYQQVLGQGPQFIFQYYEKEERGRGNFPDRFSARQFPNYSSELNVNALLLGDSALYLCASSFPGRGNYGYTFGSGTRLTVV.

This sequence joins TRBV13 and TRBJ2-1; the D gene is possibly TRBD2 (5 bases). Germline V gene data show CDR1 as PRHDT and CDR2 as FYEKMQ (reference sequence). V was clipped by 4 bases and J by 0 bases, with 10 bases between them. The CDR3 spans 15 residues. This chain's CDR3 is CASSSEVSSYNEQFF. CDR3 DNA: TGTGCCAGCAGCTCGGAGGTTAGCTCCTACAATGAGCAGTTCTTC. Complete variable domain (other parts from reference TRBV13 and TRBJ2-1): AAGVIQSPRHLIKEKRETATLKCYPIPRHDTVYWYQQGPGQDPQFLISFYEKMQSDKGSIPDRFSAQQFSDYHSELNMSSLELGDSALYFCASSSEVSSYNEQFFGPGTRLTVL.

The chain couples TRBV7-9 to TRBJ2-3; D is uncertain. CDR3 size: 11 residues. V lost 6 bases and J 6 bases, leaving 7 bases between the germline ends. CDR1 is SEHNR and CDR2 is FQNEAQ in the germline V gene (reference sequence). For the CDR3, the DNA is TGTGCCAGCAGTATACAGGATACGCAGTATTTT. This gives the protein CASSIQDTQYF.

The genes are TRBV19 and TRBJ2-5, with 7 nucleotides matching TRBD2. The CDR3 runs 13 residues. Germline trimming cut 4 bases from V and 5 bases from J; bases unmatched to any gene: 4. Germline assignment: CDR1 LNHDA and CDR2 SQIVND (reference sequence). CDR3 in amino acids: CASSRGGTETQYF. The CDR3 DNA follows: TGTGCCAGTAGTAGGGGGGGGACGGAGACCCAGTACTTC. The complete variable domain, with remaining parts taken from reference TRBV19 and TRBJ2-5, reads DGGITQSPKYLFRKEGQNVTLSCEQNLNHDAMYWYRQDPGQGLRLIYYSQIVNDFQKGDIAEGYSVSREKKESFPLTVTSAQKNPTAFYLCASSRGGTETQYFGPGTRLLVL.

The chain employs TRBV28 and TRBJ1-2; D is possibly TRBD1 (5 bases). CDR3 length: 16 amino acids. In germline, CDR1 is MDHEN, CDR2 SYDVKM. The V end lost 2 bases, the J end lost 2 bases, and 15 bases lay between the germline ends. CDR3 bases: TGTGCCAGCAGTTTAGACCACCAGGGAACAAACTATGGCTACACCTTC. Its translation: CASSLDHQGTNYGYTF.

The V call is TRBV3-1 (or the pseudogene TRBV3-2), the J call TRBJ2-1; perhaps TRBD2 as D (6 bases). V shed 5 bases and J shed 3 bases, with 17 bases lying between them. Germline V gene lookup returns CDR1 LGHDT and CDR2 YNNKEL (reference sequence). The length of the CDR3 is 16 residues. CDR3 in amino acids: CASSGGTPEDYNEQFF. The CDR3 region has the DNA TGTGCCAGCAGCGGGGGGACCCCGGAGGACTACAATGAGCAGTTCTTC.

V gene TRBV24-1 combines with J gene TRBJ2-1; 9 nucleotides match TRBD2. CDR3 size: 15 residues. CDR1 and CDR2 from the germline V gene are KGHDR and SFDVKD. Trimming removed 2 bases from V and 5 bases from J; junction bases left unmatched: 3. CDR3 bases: TGTGCCACCAGTGATTGGCTAGCGGGAAACAATGAGCAGTTCTTC. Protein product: CATSDWLAGNNEQFF.

The CDR3 protein is CASKPDRGRNTIYF. For the CDR3, the DNA is TGTGCCAGTAAACCCGACAGGGGTCGAAACACCATATATTTT. The rearrangement uses TRBV19 and TRBJ1-3; 8 nucleotides align to TRBD1. Trimming removed 7 bases from V and 5 bases from J; junction bases left unmatched: 7. The CDR3 is 14 amino acids. CDR1 and CDR2 (germline): LNHDA, SQIVND (reference sequence).

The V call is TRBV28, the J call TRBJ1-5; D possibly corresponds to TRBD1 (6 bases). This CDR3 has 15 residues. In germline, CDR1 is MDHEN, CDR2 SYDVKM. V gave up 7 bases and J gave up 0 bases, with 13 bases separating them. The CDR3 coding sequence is TGTGCCAGCAAAAGGGAGGGGGATAGCAATCAGCCCCAGCATTTT. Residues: CASKREGDSNQPQHF.

CDR3 nucleotides: TGTGCCAGCAGCAAGGGGGCCTACAATGAGCAGTTCTTC. This encodes CASSKGAYNEQFF. The V call is TRBV5-6, the J call TRBJ2-1; a weak D match, TRBD1 (6 bases). The V gene's germline CDR1 is SGHDT and CDR2 YYEEEE. CDR3 length: 13 amino acids. V lost 4 bases, J lost 2 bases, and 7 bases lay in between.

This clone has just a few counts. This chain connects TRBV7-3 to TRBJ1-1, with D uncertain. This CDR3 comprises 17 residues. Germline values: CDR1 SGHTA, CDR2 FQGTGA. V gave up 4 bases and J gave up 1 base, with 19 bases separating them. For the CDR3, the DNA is TGTGCCAGCAGCTCAACCGGGCCCCTGGACTGGAACACTGAAGCTTTCTTT. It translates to CASSSTGPLDWNTEAFF.

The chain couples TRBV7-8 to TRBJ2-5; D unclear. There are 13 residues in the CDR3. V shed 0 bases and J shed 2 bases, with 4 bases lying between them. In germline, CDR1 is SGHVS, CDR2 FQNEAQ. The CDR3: CASSLALQETQYF. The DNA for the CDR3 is TGTGCCAGCAGCTTAGCACTTCAAGAGACCCAGTACTTC. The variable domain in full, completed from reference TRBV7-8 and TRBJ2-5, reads GAGVSQSPRYKVAKRGQDVALRCDPISGHVSLFWYQQALGQGPEFLTYFQNEAQLDKSGLPSDRFFAERPEGSVSTLKIQRTQQEDSAVYLCASSLALQETQYFGPGTRLLVL.